This T cell receptor (beta chain) was sequenced during a study of control samples from healthy donors and cancer patients (dated by TCRdb to 2018 to 2020). A word on this clone: The antigen this receptor binds is unknown. The record has no base qualities; no much larger clone is one base away.

The V end loses 2 bases and the J end loses 7 bases, and a stretch of 12 bases separates them. CDR3 length: 15 amino acids, cysteine to phenylalanine. Just the 45-base CDR3 DNA is kept, in frame starting at base 1. In the germline V gene (reference sequence), CDR1 corresponds to MNHNY and CDR2 to SVGAGI. To prepare the library, the immunoSEQ multiplex PCR assay was applied. This is the immuneACCESS table as TCRdb keeps it, with only in-frame sequences that have V and J called. A part of the clones is gone; compared with another copy, unresolved V genes explain less than half, and the rest is unexplained. The sample profile shows under 150,000 clones; 87% of them were found once. The top ten clonotypes cover 2.5% to 3.5% of the sample.

The rearrangement joined TRBV6-6 to TRBJ1-6, with a weak D call of TRBD1 (6 bases match). The sequence came from a man in his sixties in good health. The sequenced sample was blood. The nucleotides are TGTGCCAGCAGTTACCCCAACAGGGAGAATTCACCCCTCCACTTT. This is translated as CASSYPNRENSPLHF.